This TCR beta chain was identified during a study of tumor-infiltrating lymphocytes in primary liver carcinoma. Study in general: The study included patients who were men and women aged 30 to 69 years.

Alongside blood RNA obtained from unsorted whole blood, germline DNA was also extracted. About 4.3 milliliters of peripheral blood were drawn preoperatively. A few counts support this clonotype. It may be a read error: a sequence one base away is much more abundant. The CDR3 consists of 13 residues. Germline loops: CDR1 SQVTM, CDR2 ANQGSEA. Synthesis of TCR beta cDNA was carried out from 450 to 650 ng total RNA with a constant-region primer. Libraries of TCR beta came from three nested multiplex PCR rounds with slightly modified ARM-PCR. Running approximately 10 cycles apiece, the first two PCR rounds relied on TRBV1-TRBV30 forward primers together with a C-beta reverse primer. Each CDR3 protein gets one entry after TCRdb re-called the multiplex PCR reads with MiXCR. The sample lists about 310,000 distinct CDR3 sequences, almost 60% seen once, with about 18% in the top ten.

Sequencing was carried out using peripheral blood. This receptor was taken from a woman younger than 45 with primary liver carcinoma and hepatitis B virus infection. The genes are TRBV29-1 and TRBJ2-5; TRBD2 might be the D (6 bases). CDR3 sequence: CGVGVGGSRTQYF. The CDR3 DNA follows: TGCGGCGTTGGGGTCGGGGGATCGAGGACCCAGTACTTC.